This T cell receptor beta chain was recorded in a study of blood T cell repertoires in COVID-19. Study-wide background: Nucleic acid was either cDNA or gDNA, and it came from T cells, B-cell-depleted T cells, or PBMCs.

Original handling: Nucleated cell counts were estimated from reference gene primer amplification. The protocol was immunoSEQ multiplex PCR, while the TCRdb copy is restricted to in-frame clones and leaves out a portion. The V and J calls and the clone size are those of that table, but D and trimming were determined from the DNA. The sample has 150,000 to 200,000 clones, approximately 80% seen once. V was pared by 4 bases and J by 1 base, with 2 bases of the junction left unmatched. Germline CDR1 reads WSHSY; CDR2 reads SAAADI. The CDR3 consists of 14 residues. The TCR was taken from a human donor in a cohort sampled during active COVID-19. The rearrangement joins TRBV10-2 to TRBJ1-1; the match to TRBD1 covers 8 bases. Sequencing was performed on peripheral blood. The CDR3 DNA sequence: TGCGCCAGCAGTGCTACAGGGGGGAACACTGAAGCTTTCTTT. It codes for CASSATGGNTEAFF.